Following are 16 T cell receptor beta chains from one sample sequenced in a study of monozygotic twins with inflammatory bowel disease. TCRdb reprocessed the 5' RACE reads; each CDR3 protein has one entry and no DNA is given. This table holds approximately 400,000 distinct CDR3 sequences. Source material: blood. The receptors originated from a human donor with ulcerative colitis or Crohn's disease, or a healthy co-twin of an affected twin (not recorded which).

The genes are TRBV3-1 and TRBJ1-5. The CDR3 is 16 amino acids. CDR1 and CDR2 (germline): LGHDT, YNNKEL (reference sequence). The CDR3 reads CASSQDRGEGNQPQHF.

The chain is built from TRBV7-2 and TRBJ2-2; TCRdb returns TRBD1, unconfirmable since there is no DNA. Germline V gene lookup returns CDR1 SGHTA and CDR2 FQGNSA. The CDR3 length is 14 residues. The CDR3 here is CASSFEGAAGELFF.

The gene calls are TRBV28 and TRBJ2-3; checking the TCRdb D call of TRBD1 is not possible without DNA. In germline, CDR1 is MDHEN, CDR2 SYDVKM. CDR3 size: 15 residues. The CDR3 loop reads CASSKGGEHTDTQYF.

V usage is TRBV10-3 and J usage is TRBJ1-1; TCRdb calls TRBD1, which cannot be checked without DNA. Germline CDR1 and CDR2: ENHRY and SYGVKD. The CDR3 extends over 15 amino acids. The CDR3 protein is CAIRSGGTPNTEAFF.

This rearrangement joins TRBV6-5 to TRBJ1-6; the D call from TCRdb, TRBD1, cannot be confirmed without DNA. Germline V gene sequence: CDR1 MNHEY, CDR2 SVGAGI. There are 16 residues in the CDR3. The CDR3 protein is CASSYSSWTGPSPLHF.

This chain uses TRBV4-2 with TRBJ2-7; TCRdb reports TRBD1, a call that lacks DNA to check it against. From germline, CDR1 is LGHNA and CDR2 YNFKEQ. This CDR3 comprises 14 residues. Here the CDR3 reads CASSQARGFYEQYF.

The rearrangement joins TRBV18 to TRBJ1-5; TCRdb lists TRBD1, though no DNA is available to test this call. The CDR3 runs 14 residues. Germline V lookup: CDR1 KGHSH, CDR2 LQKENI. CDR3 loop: CASSPYQGYQPQHF.

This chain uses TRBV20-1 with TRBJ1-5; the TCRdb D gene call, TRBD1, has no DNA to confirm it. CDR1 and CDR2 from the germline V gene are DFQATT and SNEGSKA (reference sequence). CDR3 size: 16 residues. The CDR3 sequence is CSASPEDGQDGQPQHF.

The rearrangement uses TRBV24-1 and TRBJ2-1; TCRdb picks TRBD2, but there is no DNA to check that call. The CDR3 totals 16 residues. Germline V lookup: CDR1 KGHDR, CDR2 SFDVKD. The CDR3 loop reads CATSDPTSGGSHEQFF.

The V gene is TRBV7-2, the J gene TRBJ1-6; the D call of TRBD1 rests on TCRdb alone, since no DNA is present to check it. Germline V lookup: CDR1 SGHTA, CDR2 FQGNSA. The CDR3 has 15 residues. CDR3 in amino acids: CASSSRTAYNSPLHF. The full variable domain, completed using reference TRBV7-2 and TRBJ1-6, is GAGVSQSPSNKVTEKGKDVELRCDPISGHTALYWYRQSLGQGLEFLIYFQGNSAPDKSGLPSDRFSAERTGGSVSTLTIQRTQQEDSAVYLCASSSRTAYNSPLHFGNGTRLTVT.

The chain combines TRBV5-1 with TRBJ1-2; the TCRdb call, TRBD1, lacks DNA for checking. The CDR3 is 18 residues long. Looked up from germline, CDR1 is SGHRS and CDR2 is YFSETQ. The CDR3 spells CASSSLSGGEIQDYGYTF. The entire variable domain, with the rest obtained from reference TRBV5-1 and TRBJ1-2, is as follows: KAGVTQTPRYLIKTRGQQVTLSCSPISGHRSVSWYQQTPGQGLQFLFEYFSETQRNKGNFPGRFSGRQFSNSRSEMNVSTLELGDSALYLCASSSLSGGEIQDYGYTFGSGTRLTVV.

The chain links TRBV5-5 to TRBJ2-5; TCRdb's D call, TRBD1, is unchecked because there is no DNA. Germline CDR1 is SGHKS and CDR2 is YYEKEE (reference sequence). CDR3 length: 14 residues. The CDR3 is CASSHPPGEETQYF.

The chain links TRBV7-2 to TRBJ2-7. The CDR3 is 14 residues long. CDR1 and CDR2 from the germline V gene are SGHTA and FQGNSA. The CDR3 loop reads CASSLSTSVYEQYF.

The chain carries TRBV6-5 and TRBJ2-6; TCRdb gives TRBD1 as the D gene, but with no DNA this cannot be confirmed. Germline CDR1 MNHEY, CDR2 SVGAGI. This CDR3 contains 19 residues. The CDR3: CASSYTRTGLFSGANVLTF.

The CDR3 protein is CATVNRAGANVLTF. V and J are TRBV19 and TRBJ2-6; TCRdb's assignment of TRBD1 cannot be checked, as there is no DNA. The CDR3 has 14 amino acids. Germline loops: CDR1 LNHDA, CDR2 SQIVND (reference sequence).

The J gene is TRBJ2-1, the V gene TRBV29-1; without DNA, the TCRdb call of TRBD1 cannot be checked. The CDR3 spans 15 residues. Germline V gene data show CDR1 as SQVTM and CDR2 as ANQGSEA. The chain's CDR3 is CSGGRVNPGYNEQFF.